These 13 T cell receptor beta chains share one sample of origin, sequenced in a study of blood T cell repertoires in COVID-19 (dated by TCRdb to 2018 to 2021). The protocol used for the library was the immunoSEQ multiplex PCR assay. TCRdb's version of the immuneACCESS table is confined to in-frame rearrangements and falls short of the full clone set. An unresolved V gene accounts for under half of the shortfall where checked; the remainder is of unknown origin. Recorded for this sample are approximately 96,000 clones; 81% of them occurred a single time. In total, the top ten clones hold about 10% of the sample. Material for sequencing was peripheral blood. These receptors were taken from a woman over 75 with acute or convalescent COVID-19.

The V and J genes are TRBV5-5 and TRBJ1-6; unclear D gene. The CDR3 loop spans 13 amino acids. Germline loops: CDR1 SGHKS, CDR2 YYEKEE (reference sequence). The germline V and J ends were trimmed by 6 bases and 9 bases, with 13 bases remaining between them. The CDR3 sequence is CASTSLGGSPLHF. The DNA of the CDR3 is TGTGCCAGCACCTCCCTTGGCGGTTCACCCCTCCACTTT.

This chain links TRBV7-8 with TRBJ2-1; no definite D call. The CDR3 is 13 residues long. Between the trimmed V and J ends, which lost 5 bases and 0 bases, there was a span of 5 bases. Germline V gene sequence: CDR1 SGHVS, CDR2 FQNEAQ. Here the CDR3 DNA reads TGTGCCAGCAGCACAAGCTCCTACAATGAGCAGTTCTTC. Translating gives CASSTSSYNEQFF.

The chain couples TRBV2 to TRBJ1-6, with D possibly TRBD1 on 6 matching bases. Germline CDR1 reads SNHLY; CDR2 reads FYNNEI. The CDR3 length is 14 residues. The V and J ends lost 6 bases and 5 bases respectively, with 11 bases between them. DNA for the CDR3: TGTGCCAGCAGGTCCGGGACAAATAATTCACCCCTCCACTTT. Protein: CASRSGTNNSPLHF.

J is TRBJ2-4 and V is TRBV28; 8 bases match TRBD2. V gave up 8 bases and J gave up 10 bases; unmatched junction bases: 16. Germline V gene lookup returns CDR1 MDHEN and CDR2 SYDVKM. The CDR3 loop spans 15 amino acids. CDR3 amino acids: CASGSGGLAREIQYF. As DNA, the CDR3 is TGTGCCAGCGGTTCGGGCGGACTAGCACGTGAAATTCAGTACTTC.

This rearrangement joins TRBV28 to TRBJ1-3; 10 nucleotides align to TRBD1. After removal of 5 bases from V and 5 bases from J, the junction contained 9 bases not matched to a gene. The CDR3 covers 16 residues. Germline loops: CDR1 MDHEN, CDR2 SYDVKM. CDR3 region: CASSPAGTGARNTIYF. CDR3 in DNA: TGTGCCAGCAGTCCTGCAGGGACAGGGGCGAGAAACACCATATATTTT.

This clone was counted a single time. The chain carries TRBV7-8 and TRBJ1-1; 10 nucleotides align to TRBD1. Germline V gene data show CDR1 as SGHVS and CDR2 as FQNEAQ. The trim removed 5 bases at V and 11 bases at J, leaving 11 bases unmatched. The CDR3 is made up of 14 amino acids. The CDR3 sequence is CASSPRTGGSGAFF. The DNA for the CDR3 is TGTGCCAGCAGCCCGCGGACAGGGGGTTCAGGCGCTTTCTTT.

This clone was seen only once. The chain links TRBV6-5 to TRBJ2-7; the match to TRBD2 covers 7 bases. CDR1 is MNHEY and CDR2 is SVGAGI in the germline V gene. There are 13 residues in the CDR3. The V segment lost 8 bases and the J segment 5 bases; nucleotides outside the gene matches: 9. The CDR3 coding sequence is TGTGCCAGCGCCAGGGAGGGCGATAACGAGCAGTACTTC. Amino acids: CASAREGDNEQYF.

This clone has only a few counts. The CDR3 reads CASRGQRTLQANYGYTF. In nucleotides, the CDR3 is TGTGCCAGTAGGGGACAGCGAACATTGCAAGCTAACTATGGCTACACCTTC. The chain carries TRBV19 and TRBJ1-2, with TRBD1 matching 7 bases. Germline assignment: CDR1 LNHDA and CDR2 SQIVND (reference sequence). The CDR3 consists of 17 residues. The V segment lost 6 bases and the J segment 0 bases; nucleotides outside the gene matches: 13.

In DNA, the CDR3 is TGTGCCAGCAGCCCTGACAGGGCTGGCTATGGCTACACCTTC. Its protein product is CASSPDRAGYGYTF. V usage is TRBV7-2 and J usage is TRBJ1-2; 7 positions agree with TRBD1. The CDR3 extends over 14 amino acids. Germline CDR1 is SGHTA and CDR2 is FQGNSA. V trimming: 5 bases; J trimming: 4 bases; junction bases outside the gene matches: 7.

The rearrangement links TRBV24-1 to TRBJ2-3; 9 bases are a match to TRBD1. Germline V gene data show CDR1 as KGHDR and CDR2 as SFDVKD. CDR3 length: 15 amino acids. V lost 4 bases to trimming and J lost 6 bases; unmatched junction nucleotides: 7. CDR3 loop: CATSDTDRGRDTQYF. CDR3 coding DNA: TGTGCCACCAGTGACACGGACAGGGGTAGGGATACGCAGTATTTT.

The rearrangement joins TRBV5-5 to TRBJ2-7; 9 bases fit TRBD2. Germline CDR1 SGHKS, CDR2 YYEKEE (reference sequence). CDR3 size: 15 residues. Trimming cost V 4 bases and J 9 bases; bases outside gene matches: 14. This CDR3 is CASSVTGTSPTWQYV. The DNA for the CDR3 is TGTGCCAGCAGCGTAACCGGGACTAGCCCCACTTGGCAGTACGTC.

The J gene is TRBJ1-4, the V gene TRBV28; D is possibly TRBD1 (5 bases). The germline V gene encodes CDR1 MDHEN and CDR2 SYDVKM. V lost 5 bases and J lost 1, with 17 bases in between. The CDR3 consists of 17 residues. The CDR3, as DNA: TGTGCCAGCAGTCCGCTTGGGGGGAGAAGAACTAATGAAAAACTGTTTTTT. It yields the protein CASSPLGGRRTNEKLFF.

The rearrangement joins TRBV2 to TRBJ1-2; 8 bases fit TRBD1. Germline CDR1 and CDR2: SNHLY and FYNNEI. The V gene end was trimmed by 8 bases and the J gene end by 8 bases; junction bases not matched to a gene: 7. This CDR3 has 12 residues. This CDR3 is CASQGASRGYTF. In nucleotides, the CDR3 is TGTGCCAGCCAGGGGGCATCTCGAGGCTACACCTTC.